The 29 T cell receptor beta chains in this list originate from one sample, sequenced in a study of T cells in Graves' hyperthyroidism and ophthalmopathy. Amplification yielded TCR beta CDR3 regions, with RNA transcripts as the source. Carried out on the TCR CDR3, a first-round RT-PCR used the HTBI primer set. MiXCR, run by TCRdb on the multiplex PCR reads, gives a single entry per CDR3 protein. The sample consists of 650,000 to 850,000 distinct CDR3 sequences, approximately 19% of them appearing once. The material sequenced was blood. The source of these receptors is a woman in her forties or fifties with Graves' hyperthyroidism that later progressed to Graves' ophthalmopathy.

Ten or more counts support this clonotype. The rearrangement joins TRBV5-1 to TRBJ2-1, with D perhaps TRBD2 (6 bases). Trimming took 0 bases from V and 6 from J, leaving 7 bases between them. The germline CDR1 and CDR2 sequences are SGHRS and YFSETQ. The CDR3 consists of 13 residues. The CDR3 reads CASSLGGVNEQFF. CDR3 nucleotides: TGCGCCAGCAGCTTGGGGGGGGTCAATGAGCAGTTCTTC.

This clonotype turned up a few times. The rearrangement joins TRBV6-5 to TRBJ2-7; 9 nucleotides agree with TRBD1. Germline CDR1 and CDR2: MNHEY and SVGAGI. The CDR3 is 20 residues long. Trimming took 0 bases from V and 2 from J; bases not matched to a gene: 17. As DNA, the CDR3 is TGTGCCAGCAGTTACTCGAGGCCCCGAATCCGACAGGGGGTCACCTACGAGCAGTACTTC. This translates into CASSYSRPRIRQGVTYEQYF.

In this sample, this clonotype turned up many times. The V call is TRBV3-1, the J call TRBJ2-7, with TRBD2 identical over 7 bases. This CDR3 region has 14 residues. Germline CDR1 and CDR2: LGHDT and YNNKEL (reference sequence). V dropped 0 bases and J dropped 5; count of bases not matched to a gene: 4. DNA of the CDR3: TGTGCCAGCAGCCAAGATCGGGGAGGGAACGAGCAGTACTTC. Translating gives CASSQDRGGNEQYF.

A note on this clonotype: Germline is not matched at one junction end, which may reflect a read error. The CDR3 region has the DNA TGTGCTAGCAGCCCGGGGACTCCTGATGTTGCAAAACTGTTTTTT. This encodes CASSPGTPDVAKLFF. The chain uses TRBV7-7 and TRBJ1-4, with D perhaps TRBD1 (5 bases). Germline V gives CDR1 SSHAT, CDR2 FNYEAQ (reference sequence). The CDR3 covers 15 residues.

This clonotype was detected only a few times. The rearrangement uses TRBV6-6 and TRBJ1-1; D is undetermined. V shed 0 bases and J shed 5 bases, with 13 bases lying between them. The CDR3 sequence is 15 residues long. Germline values: CDR1 MNHNY, CDR2 SVGAGI (reference sequence). The CDR3 loop reads CASSYSQWADTEAFF. The DNA for the CDR3 is TGTGCCAGCAGTTACTCTCAATGGGCGGATACTGAAGCTTTCTTT.

This chain joins TRBV6-1 and TRBJ2-3; no definite D call. Germline values: CDR1 MNHNS, CDR2 SASEGT. The CDR3 has 14 residues. V lost 4 bases and J lost 0, with 8 bases in between. Written as DNA, the CDR3 is TGTGCCAGCAGTGGAGCCGCTAGCACAGATACGCAGTATTTT. As protein: CASSGAASTDTQYF.

This clonotype has a count of ten or more. This chain joins TRBV20-1 and TRBJ2-1, with 8 bases fitting TRBD2. This CDR3 is built from 14 residues. The ends lost 5 bases at V and 5 bases at J; junction bases unmatched: 8. Germline V gene lookup returns CDR1 DFQATT and CDR2 SNEGSKA (reference sequence). The CDR3 DNA sequence: TGCAGTGCTTTCGCGCGGGGGGTAAACAATGAGCAGTTCTTC. It codes for CSAFARGVNNEQFF.

This clonotype was detected ten times or more. V and J are TRBV12-5 and TRBJ1-5; D might be TRBD1 (5 bases). The CDR3 is 14 amino acids. Germline assignment: CDR1 LGHNT and CDR2 FRNRAP. Trimming shortened V by 9 bases and J by 4 bases, and 16 bases separated the two germline ends. This chain's CDR3 is CASSQGYPNQPQHF. CDR3 nucleotide sequence: TGTGCTAGCTCTCAGGGTTACCCAAATCAGCCCCAGCATTTT.

J is TRBJ2-1 and V is TRBV6-5; D is ambiguous. Trimming took 0 bases from V and 0 from J, leaving 6 bases between them. Germline V lookup: CDR1 MNHEY, CDR2 SVGAGI. There are 15 residues in the CDR3. CDR3 nucleotides: TGTGCCAGCAGTTACTCGACTCCCTCCTACAATGAGCAGTTCTTC. This encodes CASSYSTPSYNEQFF.

This clonotype was recorded a few times. The V and J genes are TRBV19 and TRBJ2-1, with TRBD1 identical over 8 bases. This CDR3 is built from 16 residues. The ends lost 0 bases at V and 7 bases at J; junction bases unmatched: 8. CDR1 and CDR2 from the germline V gene are LNHDA and SQIVND (reference sequence). The CDR3 DNA reads as TGTGCCAGTAGTATAGAGGCCAGGGGGCTCGATAATGAGCAGTTCTTC. It codes for CASSIEARGLDNEQFF.

This clonotype was found many times. This chain uses TRBV9 with TRBJ1-4, with a possible D match to TRBD1 (6 bases). This CDR3 contains 13 residues. Trimming removed 3 bases from V and 11 bases from J, with 14 bases in between. Germline loops: CDR1 SGDLS, CDR2 YYNGEE. CDR3 sequence reads: CASSATGPDKLFF. The CDR3 nucleotides are TGTGCCAGCAGCGCCACAGGGCCCGACAAACTGTTTTTT.

This clonotype appeared many times. The chain uses TRBV5-1 and TRBJ1-1; TRBD1 might be the D (6 bases). This CDR3 has 14 amino acids. CDR1 and CDR2 from the germline V gene are SGHRS and YFSETQ. Trimming took 0 bases from V and 0 from J, leaving 6 bases between them. This chain's CDR3 is CASSLDRVNTEAFF. DNA for the CDR3: TGCGCCAGCAGCTTGGACAGGGTGAACACTGAAGCTTTCTTT.

This clonotype was found a few times. It is unclear where the CDR3 begins or ends on the DNA, so no DNA is shown, and the CDR3 is as TCRdb lists it. The genes are TRBV11-3 and TRBJ2-1; TRBD1 was called by the table and not checked on the DNA. In germline, CDR1 is SGHNT, CDR2 YENEEA. The CDR3 contains 15 residues when both ends are counted. Here the CDR3 reads CASSFGGGTYNEQVF.

This clonotype was picked up many times. The rearrangement uses TRBV12-3 or TRBV12-4 and TRBJ2-7; 7 bases match TRBD1. The CDR3 loop spans 14 amino acids. Germline trimming cut 6 bases from V and 6 bases from J; bases unmatched to any gene: 11. The DNA of the CDR3 is TGTGCCAGCAGGGGGGACAGTTCCTCGTTCGAGCAGTACTTC. This codes for CASRGDSSSFEQYF.

This clonotype occurred many times. The chain combines TRBV7-2 with TRBJ2-3; 12 nucleotides align to TRBD2. Germline CDR1 is SGHTA and CDR2 is FQGNSA. Trimming cost V 2 bases and J 6 bases; bases outside gene matches: 9. This CDR3 is 17 amino acids long. Here the CDR3 reads CASSLRASGGAKDTQYF. For the CDR3, the DNA is TGTGCCAGCAGCTTAAGGGCTAGCGGGGGGGCCAAGGATACGCAGTATTTT.

In this sample, this clonotype turned up a few times. The chain is built from TRBV3-1 and TRBJ1-3; D not resolved. Trimming stripped 0 bases from V and 4 bases from J, with 13 bases between. Germline CDR1 LGHDT, CDR2 YNNKEL (reference sequence). The CDR3 is made up of 16 amino acids. CDR3 in amino acids: CASSQDLGPGGNTIYF. CDR3 nucleotides: TGTGCCAGCAGCCAAGACTTGGGCCCGGGAGGAAACACCATATATTTT.

This chain connects TRBV6-5 to TRBJ1-1, with 7 bases lining up with TRBD1. The CDR3 spans 17 residues. Germline-derived CDR1 and CDR2 are MNHEY and SVGAGI. Trimming cost V 0 bases and J 8 bases; bases outside gene matches: 15. CDR3 loop: CASSYSGSMRPRGEAFF. The CDR3 DNA reads as TGTGCCAGCAGTTACTCGGGGAGTATGCGCCCCAGGGGGGAAGCTTTCTTT.

This clonotype was seen at least ten times. V gene TRBV3-1 combines with J gene TRBJ2-2; 7 bases are shared with TRBD1. From germline, CDR1 is LGHDT and CDR2 YNNKEL (reference sequence). The CDR3 covers 14 residues. Trimming cost V 7 bases and J 0 bases; bases outside gene matches: 2. The chain's CDR3 is CASKQGANTGELFF. The CDR3 DNA is TGTGCCAGCAAGCAGGGGGCGAACACCGGGGAGCTGTTTTTT.

The V and J genes are TRBV9 and TRBJ1-1; the match to TRBD1 covers 7 bases. The CDR3 spans 15 residues. Per the germline V gene, CDR1 is SGDLS and CDR2 is YYNGEE. J lost 1 base, V lost 3 bases, and 6 bases had no gene match. In DNA, the CDR3 is TGTGCCAGCAGCGCGCTGACAGGGCGGAACACTGAAGCTTTCTTT. Its translation: CASSALTGRNTEAFF. Complete variable domain (other parts from reference TRBV9 and TRBJ1-1): DSGVTQTPKHLITATGQRVTLRCSPRSGDLSVYWYQQSLDQGLQFLIQYYNGEERAKGNILERFSAQQFPDLHSELNLSSLELGDSALYFCASSALTGRNTEAFFGQGTRLTVV.

This clonotype was picked up a small number of times. The chain employs TRBV19 and TRBJ1-2; no firm D call. The CDR3 covers 16 residues. The ends were cut back, 2 bases at V and 6 bases at J, with 19 bases in the middle. Germline V gene lookup returns CDR1 LNHDA and CDR2 SQIVND (reference sequence). Here the CDR3 reads CASSISGAPSGDGYTF. The CDR3 coding sequence is TGTGCCAGTAGTATAAGTGGAGCCCCGTCTGGTGATGGCTACACCTTC.

The V call is TRBV7-2, the J call TRBJ2-3; 8 nucleotides align to TRBD2. CDR1 is SGHTA, CDR2 FQGNSA, per germline. Germline trimming cut 3 bases from V and 3 bases from J; bases unmatched to any gene: 17. The CDR3 is 19 residues long. For the CDR3, the DNA is TGTGCCAGCAGCTTCCCTTGGCGGGGGGCGCATGGGGGGACAGATACGCAGTATTTT. Amino acid sequence: CASSFPWRGAHGGTDTQYF.

The table lists this clonotype with a few counts. This rearrangement joins TRBV19 to TRBJ2-5; 9 bases line up with TRBD1. CDR3 length: 16 amino acids. The germline gives CDR1 LNHDA, CDR2 SQIVND (reference sequence). V dropped 5 bases and J dropped 5; count of bases not matched to a gene: 12. CDR3 region: CASSAETGGVSETQYF. In DNA, the CDR3 is TGTGCCAGTAGTGCAGAAACAGGGGGCGTAAGTGAGACCCAGTACTTC.

This clonotype was seen a few times. The chain uses TRBV5-1 and TRBJ1-1; possibly TRBD1 for D (5 bases). In germline, CDR1 is SGHRS, CDR2 YFSETQ. V was trimmed by 0 bases and J by 0 bases, leaving 12 bases between them. This CDR3 is 16 amino acids long. The CDR3 coding sequence is TGCGCCAGCAGCTTGGAAGGGGTGCCACTGAACACTGAAGCTTTCTTT. Protein product: CASSLEGVPLNTEAFF.

The chain uses TRBV10-2 and TRBJ1-1; D not certain. Germline values: CDR1 WSHSY, CDR2 SAAADI. The CDR3 contains 13 residues. Trimming removed 8 bases from V and 0 bases from J, with 10 bases in between. The DNA of the CDR3 is TGCGCCAGCGCCGAACAGTTGAACACTGAAGCTTTCTTT. Translation gives CASAEQLNTEAFF.

This clonotype has just a few counts. The rearrangement uses TRBV5-1 and TRBJ2-6, with a weak D call TRBD1 (6 bases). CDR1 and CDR2 (germline): SGHRS, YFSETQ. The CDR3 has 17 residues. V lost 0 bases and J lost 0, with 10 bases in between. The CDR3 loop reads CASSLVDRLSGANVLTF. For the CDR3, the DNA is TGCGCCAGCAGCTTGGTAGACAGGCTCTCTGGGGCCAACGTCCTGACTTTC.

This clonotype was recorded at least ten times. This chain connects TRBV18 to TRBJ2-3; no clear D. Germline V gives CDR1 KGHSH, CDR2 LQKENI. The V gene lost 6 bases and the J gene lost 1 base, with 11 bases spanning the gap. The CDR3 covers 14 residues. The CDR3 loop reads CASSSPDGTDTQYF. For the CDR3, the DNA is TGTGCCAGCTCGAGCCCCGATGGCACAGATACGCAGTATTTT.

This clonotype was detected ten times or more. This chain joins TRBV5-1 and TRBJ2-1; a possible D gene is TRBD2 (6 bases). The CDR3 length is 15 residues. Germline CDR1 reads SGHRS; CDR2 reads YFSETQ. V gave up 6 bases and J gave up 4 bases, with 17 bases separating them. The CDR3 sequence: CASTTNRDFYNEQFF. The CDR3 DNA sequence: TGCGCCAGCACCACTAACCGGGACTTTTACAATGAGCAGTTCTTC.

This clonotype has at least ten counts. The V and J genes are TRBV27 and TRBJ2-1; TRBD1 might be the D (5 bases). This CDR3 is 14 amino acids long. Trimming removed 3 bases at V and 3 bases at J, with 9 bases between. The germline V gene encodes CDR1 MNHEY and CDR2 SMNVEV (reference sequence). CDR3 region: CASSLGLNYNEQFF. The CDR3 coding sequence is TGTGCCAGCAGTTTGGGGCTAAACTACAATGAGCAGTTCTTC.

This clonotype turned up a few times. The chain employs TRBV20-1 and TRBJ2-5, with 10 bases matching TRBD2. Germline V lookup: CDR1 DFQATT, CDR2 SNEGSKA (reference sequence). This CDR3 is built from 16 residues. Losses at the gene ends were 0 bases for V and 0 bases for J; bases not matched to a gene: 4. DNA of the CDR3: TGCAGTGCTAGAGAAAAAGCGGGGGGGTACCAAGAGACCCAGTACTTC. Protein product: CSAREKAGGYQETQYF.